This record looks at one T cell receptor (beta chain) sequence and its context. Its antigen is undetermined. This sample is drawn from a study of T cells after yellow fever vaccination. Study information: Any fraction with a low cell number was prepared using SMART-Seq v4 Ultra Low Input.

TCRdb itself ran the 5' RACE reads through MiXCR, one entry per CDR3 protein. The table records some 500,000 distinct CDR3 sequences, roughly 13% of them present only once. Findings and caveats of the study: Though it reached lower strength, the secondary response hit its peak faster, day 5 versus 15. Contamination of FACS-sorted repertoires by abundant clonotypes from the bulk population could occur. Once the booster was given, most primary-vaccination clones reappeared, at more than 95% for CD4 and approximately 88% for CD8.

The ends were cut back, 2 bases at V and 3 bases at J, with 8 bases in the middle. This CDR3 is built from 14 residues. The TCR sequence derives from a man younger than 45 who received the YFV17D yellow fever vaccine. The chain joins TRBV12-3 or TRBV12-4 to TRBJ1-3; the D gene is possibly TRBD1 (6 bases). The sample was PBMCs, taken on the day of the yellow fever booster vaccination. CDR3 sequence: CASSLRTVGNTIYF. CDR3 bases: TGTGCCAGCAGTTTACGGACAGTTGGAAACACCATATATTTT.